Listed below are T cell receptor beta chains from one sample, sequenced in a study of cytomegalovirus exposure and HLA in healthy donors. TCRdb's table, derived via immunoSEQ multiplex PCR, lists solely in-frame clones and lacks some. Its table records 35,000 to 50,000 clones. Sequences were obtained from PBMCs. The receptors were gathered from a woman younger than 45 in good health and CMV-seropositive. The conserved cysteine and the conserved F or W are not part of the CDR3 here. The D gene is left open where the match is weak.

V	D	CDR3
TRBV5-1	.	ASSEMGHQRTEAF
TRBV7-7	.	ASSLLAGLRETQY
TRBV4-1	TRBD1	ASSQGGTGGVYEQY
TRBV30	.	AWSIGHLLETQY
TRBV6-5	TRBD1	ASSYSSGTANYGYT
TRBV6-1	TRBD2	ASMEIAGGTGELF
TRBV28	.	ASSPPGAYEQY
TRBV2	.	ASRLGQANTEAF
TRBV30	.	AWTGWGLVYLNTEAF
TRBV5-1	TRBD1	ASSSRTGSNEQY
TRBV4-1	TRBD2	ASGRGGGGDEQY
TRBV7-9	TRBD1	ASSLAYRDRVEGYT
TRBV5-6	.	ASSLGPLANSEQY
TRBV11-3	.	ASSLGISGAQETQY
TRBV7-2	.	ASSLGSGDYGYT
TRBV2	.	ASSGQTDTQY
TRBV11-2	.	ASSFPGQLNQEQY
TRBV15	TRBD1	ATSIRGYGYT
TRBV5-8	TRBD1	ASSHRGSAYEQY
TRBV5-5	.	ASSLGQYSYNSPLH
TRBV5-1	TRBD1	ASSTTGALDNEQF
TRBV7-9	TRBD2	ASSPGGPPDTQY
TRBV5-1	TRBD2	ATRPSGAEDTQY
TRBV11-2	TRBD2	ASSLVAGAVYEQY
TRBV6-6	.	ASSWRDGYT
TRBV7-9	.	ASSLADSSHGNQPQH
TRBV10-1	.	ASMEGILDTEAF
TRBV5-1	.	ASSPGNGFNTGELF
TRBV11-3	TRBD1	ASSSIYTGARTEAF
TRBV28	.	ASSLRDTGELF
TRBV7-8	.	ASSLDLKGPTEAF
TRBV2	TRBD1	ASSLVPGGNEKLF
TRBV6-5	.	ASSYSGDQPQH
TRBV6-5	.	ASSPDMGYGYT